This T cell receptor (beta chain) was captured in a study of vaccination effects on CD4 cells after COVID-19. Turning to the study itself: All study participants received two doses of BNT162b2 or mRNA-1273 vaccine.

The germline gives CDR1 ENHRY, CDR2 SYGVKD. This CDR3 has 13 amino acids. Deletions cut 4 bases from V and 3 bases from J, with 8 bases between. Within the ViraFEST assay, antigen-specific CD4+ T cells underwent expansion with viral peptide pools prior to sequencing. Subsequent to a culture period of roughly 11 days, CD4+ T cells were isolated. Vaccine recipients lacked prior SARS-CoV-2 infection and had negative nucleocapsid antibodies. Each culture well received a few million PBMC. These cells were then cultured in IMDM with approximately 10 IU/ml IL-2 and roughly 10 ug/ml peptides. Produced via immunoSEQ multiplex PCR; TCRdb's table is partial and in-frame only. Of tens of thousands of clones listed, 70% are singletons. Remarks on this clone: Antigen specificity is unknown.

Findings and caveats of the study: Cross-reactivity with common cold coronaviruses was shown by only 1 of 255 vaccine-induced clones in healthy vaccinees.

The TCR comes from a human donor who received a COVID-19 vaccine. This chain connects TRBV10-3 to TRBJ2-3; possibly TRBD2 for D (5 bases). The specimen comprised CD4+ T cells from PBMCs cultured with HCoV-229E spike peptides, sampled before COVID-19 vaccination. The CDR3 region is CAISGSGTDTQYF. CDR3 nucleotides: TGTGCCATCAGTGGGTCGGGGACAGATACGCAGTATTTT.